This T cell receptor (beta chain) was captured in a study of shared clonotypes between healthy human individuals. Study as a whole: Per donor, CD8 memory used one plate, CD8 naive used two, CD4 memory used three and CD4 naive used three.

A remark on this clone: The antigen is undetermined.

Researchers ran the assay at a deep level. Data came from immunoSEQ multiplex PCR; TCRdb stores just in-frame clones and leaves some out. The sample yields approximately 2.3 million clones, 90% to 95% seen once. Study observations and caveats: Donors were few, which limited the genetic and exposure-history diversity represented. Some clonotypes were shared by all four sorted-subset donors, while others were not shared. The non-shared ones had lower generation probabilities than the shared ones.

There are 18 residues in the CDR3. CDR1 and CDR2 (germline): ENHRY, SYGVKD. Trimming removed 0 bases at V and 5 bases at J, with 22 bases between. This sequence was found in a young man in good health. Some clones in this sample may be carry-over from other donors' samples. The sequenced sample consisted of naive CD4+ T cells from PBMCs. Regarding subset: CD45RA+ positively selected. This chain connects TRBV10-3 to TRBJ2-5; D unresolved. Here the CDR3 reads CAISESGGKGTPAETQYF. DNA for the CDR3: TGTGCCATCAGTGAGTCGGGTGGTAAGGGAACACCAGCGGAGACCCAGTACTTC.